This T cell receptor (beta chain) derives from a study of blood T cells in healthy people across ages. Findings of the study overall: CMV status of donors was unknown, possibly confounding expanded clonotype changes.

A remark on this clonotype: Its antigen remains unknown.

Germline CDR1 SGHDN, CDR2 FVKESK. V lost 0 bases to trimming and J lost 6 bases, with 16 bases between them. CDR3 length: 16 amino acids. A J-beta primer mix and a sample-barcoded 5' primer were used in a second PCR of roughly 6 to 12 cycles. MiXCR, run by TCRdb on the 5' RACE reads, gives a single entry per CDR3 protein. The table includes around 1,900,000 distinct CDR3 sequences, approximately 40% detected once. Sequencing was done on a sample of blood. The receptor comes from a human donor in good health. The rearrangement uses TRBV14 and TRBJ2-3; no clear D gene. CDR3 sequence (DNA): TGTGCCAGCAGCCAAGATAATCCCCTGCCCTCCGATACGCAGTATTTT. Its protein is CASSQDNPLPSDTQYF.